The 20 T cell receptor beta chains in this list originate from one sample, sequenced in a study of blood T cell repertoires in COVID-19. Using immunoSEQ multiplex PCR, the repertoire was profiled, and TCRdb retains in-frame clones only, with some absent. The sample has some 150,000 clones, 76% seen once. The sample consisted of peripheral blood. Every receptor here comes from a man aged 60 to 75 with acute or convalescent COVID-19.

Details on this clone: This sample also contains other DNA sequences that code for the same CDR3. The chain is built from TRBV4-1 and TRBJ2-3, with 11 bases lining up with TRBD2. Germline V lookup: CDR1 MGHRA, CDR2 YSYEKL. The CDR3 has 16 residues. With 4 bases clipped from V and 2 bases from J, the junction kept 5 bases outside the gene matches. The CDR3 nucleotides read TGCGCCAGCAGCCCCCTGACTAGCGGGATCACAGATACGCAGTATTTT. It encodes CASSPLTSGITDTQYF.

This clone was counted a few times. This chain uses TRBV3-1 (or the pseudogene TRBV3-2) with TRBJ2-5; 8 bases match TRBD2. Trimming removed 0 bases from V and 4 bases from J; junction bases left unmatched: 7. Germline V lookup: CDR1 LGHDT, CDR2 YNNKEL (reference sequence). The CDR3 contains 16 residues. In nucleotides, the CDR3 is TGTGCCAGCAGCCAAGAGGGACGGGAGGGCCGAGAGACCCAGTACTTC. Protein product: CASSQEGREGRETQYF.

The CDR3 region is CASSQDIDTEAFF. In DNA, the CDR3 is TGTGCCAGCAGCCAGGACATCGACACTGAAGCTTTCTTT. The chain joins TRBV3-1 (or the pseudogene TRBV3-2) to TRBJ1-1, with TRBD1 as a possible D gene (5 bases). The CDR3 totals 13 residues. CDR1 is LGHDT, CDR2 YNNKEL, per germline (reference sequence). V was clipped by 3 bases and J by 3 bases, with 8 bases between them.

The chain carries TRBV10-3 and TRBJ1-2; D uncertain. The length of the CDR3 is 13 residues. V lost 3 bases and J lost 6, with 11 bases in between. The germline CDR1 and CDR2 sequences are ENHRY and SYGVKD. In DNA, the CDR3 is TGTGCCATCAGTGAACGGTACGGGGATGGCTACACCTTC. Translating gives CAISERYGDGYTF.

V is TRBV27 and J is TRBJ1-1, with D possibly being TRBD1 (5 bases). Germline loops: CDR1 MNHEY, CDR2 SMNVEV (reference sequence). The V end lost 7 bases, the J end lost 5 bases, and 8 bases lay between the germline ends. CDR3 size: 11 residues. The CDR3 spells CASIDRTEAFF. CDR3 coding DNA: TGTGCCAGCATCGACAGAACTGAAGCTTTCTTT.

This chain uses TRBV7-2 with TRBJ2-1; 9 bases are a match to TRBD2. The germline V gene has CDR1 SGHTA and CDR2 FQGNSA. V was clipped by 1 base and J by 3 bases; unmatched bases: 10. This CDR3 has 18 amino acids. The CDR3 nucleotides are TGTGCCAGCAGCTTAGATGGGGTAGCGGGAGTACTCTACAATGAGCAGTTCTTC. Translation: CASSLDGVAGVLYNEQFF.

The chain combines TRBV5-4 with TRBJ2-1; 10 nucleotides align to TRBD2. V shed 4 bases, J shed 4 bases, and the junction held 5 bases outside the gene matches. The CDR3 has 15 amino acids. Germline V gene lookup returns CDR1 SGHNT and CDR2 YYREEE (reference sequence). CDR3 DNA: TGTGCCAGCAGCGCCGGGACTAGCGCGTACAATGAGCAGTTCTTC. It encodes CASSAGTSAYNEQFF.

The chain recombines TRBV24-1 with TRBJ2-1; weak D call: TRBD2 (6 bases). V gave up 4 bases and J gave up 5 bases, with 14 bases separating them. CDR3 length equals 15 residues. Germline values: CDR1 KGHDR, CDR2 SFDVKD. This CDR3 is CATSESLGTHNEQFF. The CDR3 DNA reads TGTGCCACCAGTGAGTCCCTTGGGACTCACAATGAGCAGTTCTTC.

The chain recombines TRBV25-1 with TRBJ2-2; TRBD1 matches at 8 bases. V shed 8 bases, J shed 1 base, and the junction held 3 bases outside the gene matches. The germline V gene has CDR1 MGHDK and CDR2 SYGVNS. This CDR3 has 14 amino acids. The CDR3 nucleotides read TGTGCCAGCTCCGGGACAGGGAACACCGGGGAGCTGTTTTTT. This gives the protein CASSGTGNTGELFF.

This chain connects TRBV5-1 to TRBJ2-5, with a possible D match to TRBD2 (6 bases). The CDR3 has 14 residues. Trimming cost V 0 bases and J 2 bases, with 8 bases left between them. Germline V CDR1 and CDR2: SGHRS, YFSETQ. CDR3 DNA: TGCGCCAGCAGCTTGGCACTAGCTCAAGAGACCCAGTACTTC. Translation gives CASSLALAQETQYF.

This sequence joins TRBV7-9 and TRBJ2-5, with 14 nucleotides matching TRBD2. CDR3 length: 16 amino acids. Germline V gene lookup returns CDR1 SEHNR and CDR2 FQNEAQ (reference sequence). Trimming cost V 1 base and J 5 bases; bases outside gene matches: 3. The CDR3 region is CASSLGLAGGEETQYF. CDR3 bases: TGTGCCAGCAGCTTAGGACTAGCGGGAGGGGAGGAGACCCAGTACTTC.

V usage is TRBV3-1 (or the pseudogene TRBV3-2) and J usage is TRBJ2-1; TRBD2 aligns across 7 bases. Looked up from germline, CDR1 is LGHDT and CDR2 is YNNKEL (reference sequence). V lost 1 base, J lost 5 bases, and 5 bases stayed unmatched. The CDR3 covers 15 residues. CDR3 residues: CASSQAWEGHNEQFF. The CDR3 DNA follows: TGTGCCAGCAGCCAAGCCTGGGAGGGGCACAATGAGCAGTTCTTC.

V usage is TRBV29-1 and J usage is TRBJ1-1, with unresolved D. Trimming left V 3 bases short and J 4 bases short, with 12 bases between. Germline CDR1 and CDR2: SQVTM and ANQGSEA. The CDR3 is made up of 13 amino acids. Written as DNA, the CDR3 is TGCAGCGTTGATGGTTGGGAGGGCACTGAAGCTTTCTTT. This encodes CSVDGWEGTEAFF.

The rearrangement joins TRBV5-1 to TRBJ1-5; no firm D call. Per the germline V gene, CDR1 is SGHRS and CDR2 is YFSETQ. CDR3 length equals 13 residues. The V end was cut by 1 base, the J end by 5 bases, with 7 bases between. The CDR3 DNA follows: TGCGCCAGCAGCTTGAATGTCGATCAGCCCCAGCATTTT. It translates to CASSLNVDQPQHF.

The chain recombines TRBV9 with TRBJ2-7; D perhaps matches TRBD1 (6 bases). This CDR3 is built from 15 residues. Germline CDR1 reads SGDLS; CDR2 reads YYNGEE. V lost 0 bases and J 1 base, leaving 11 bases between the germline ends. The CDR3 nucleotides are TGTGCCAGCAGCGTAGCAGGGGCGAATTCCTACGAGCAGTACTTC. It yields the protein CASSVAGANSYEQYF.

The CDR3 spells CASSQEVYGRETQYF. CDR3 bases: TGTGCCAGCAGCCAAGAAGTTTACGGGAGGGAGACCCAGTACTTC. The chain carries TRBV3-1 (or the pseudogene TRBV3-2) and TRBJ2-5; 7 bases fit TRBD2. This CDR3 comprises 15 residues. Germline trimming cut 0 bases from V and 5 bases from J; bases unmatched to any gene: 6. Germline CDR1 LGHDT, CDR2 YNNKEL (reference sequence).

This clone was picked up one time. The chain uses TRBV5-5 and TRBJ2-7; 13 nucleotides agree with TRBD2. The CDR3 is 14 amino acids. Germline V gene lookup returns CDR1 SGHKS and CDR2 YYEKEE (reference sequence). Trimming removed 4 bases from V and 9 bases from J; junction bases left unmatched: 7. CDR3 bases: TGTGCCAGCAGCGGACTAGCGGGAGAGACAAGGCAGTACTTC. Translating gives CASSGLAGETRQYF.

The chain couples TRBV5-1 to TRBJ1-2, with a tentative D call TRBD1 (5 bases). With 0 bases removed from V and 1 base from J, the gap between germline ends came to 13 bases. The CDR3 is made up of 16 amino acids. Germline V lookup: CDR1 SGHRS, CDR2 YFSETQ. The CDR3 sequence: CASSLEAGEFNYGYTF. The CDR3 DNA reads TGCGCCAGCAGCTTGGAGGCGGGGGAGTTTAACTATGGCTACACCTTC.

This clone has at least ten counts. The chain recombines TRBV15 with TRBJ2-3; a weak D match, TRBD1 (5 bases). The V gene's germline CDR1 is LNHNV and CDR2 YYDKDF (reference sequence). This CDR3 is 14 amino acids long. The V end lost 3 bases, the J end lost 2 bases, and 9 bases lay between the germline ends. CDR3 protein: CATSSLQVTDTQYF. The CDR3 nucleotides read TGTGCCACCAGCAGCCTACAGGTCACAGATACGCAGTATTTT.

V and J are TRBV27 and TRBJ1-1, with no clear D. Per germline, CDR1 MNHEY and CDR2 SMNVEV (reference sequence). V lost 1 base and J 1 base, leaving 4 bases between the germline ends. The length of the CDR3 is 13 residues. CDR3 nucleotide sequence: TGTGCCAGCAGTTTATTCAAGAACACTGAAGCTTTCTTT. It translates to CASSLFKNTEAFF.